This TCR beta chain appears in the sequencing data of a study of response to subunit inactivated influenza vaccine. From the RT-PCR reads, TCRdb called clonotypes with MiXCR, one entry per CDR3 protein. The table lists fewer than 700,000 distinct CDR3 sequences, approximately 13% of them singletons, with 13% in the top ten. Trimming stripped 1 base from V and 7 bases from J, with 16 bases between. The germline V gene has CDR1 DFQATT and CDR2 SNEGSKA (reference sequence). This CDR3 has 14 residues. Study-level findings and limits: T cells newly recruited by each seasonal influenza vaccination are few, the authors suggested.

In the case of this clonotype: Its target is unknown.

The TCR sequence derives from a man in his forties or fifties who received an inactivated influenza vaccine. This rearrangement joins TRBV20-1 to TRBJ1-2; tentative D call: TRBD1 (6 bases). Sequencing was performed on PBMCs from blood, taken around seven weeks after vaccination. The CDR3 loop is CSARAIGGGAGYTF. The CDR3 DNA follows: TGCAGTGCTAGAGCGATTGGTGGGGGGGCTGGCTACACCTTC.